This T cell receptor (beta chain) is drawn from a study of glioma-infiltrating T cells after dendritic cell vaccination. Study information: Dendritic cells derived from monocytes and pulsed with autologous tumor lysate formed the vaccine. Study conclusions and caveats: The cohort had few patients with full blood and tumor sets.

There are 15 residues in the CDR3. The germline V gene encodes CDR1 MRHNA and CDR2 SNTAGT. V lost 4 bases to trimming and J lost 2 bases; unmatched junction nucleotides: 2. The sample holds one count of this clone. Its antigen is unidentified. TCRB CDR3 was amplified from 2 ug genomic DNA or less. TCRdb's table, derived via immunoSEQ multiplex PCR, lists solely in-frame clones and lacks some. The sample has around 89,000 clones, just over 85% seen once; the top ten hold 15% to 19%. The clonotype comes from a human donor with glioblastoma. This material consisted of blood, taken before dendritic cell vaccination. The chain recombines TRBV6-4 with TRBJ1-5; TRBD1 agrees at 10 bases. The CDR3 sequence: CASSAGTGGNQPQHF. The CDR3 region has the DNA TGTGCCAGCAGTGCCGGGACAGGGGGCAATCAGCCCCAGCATTTT.